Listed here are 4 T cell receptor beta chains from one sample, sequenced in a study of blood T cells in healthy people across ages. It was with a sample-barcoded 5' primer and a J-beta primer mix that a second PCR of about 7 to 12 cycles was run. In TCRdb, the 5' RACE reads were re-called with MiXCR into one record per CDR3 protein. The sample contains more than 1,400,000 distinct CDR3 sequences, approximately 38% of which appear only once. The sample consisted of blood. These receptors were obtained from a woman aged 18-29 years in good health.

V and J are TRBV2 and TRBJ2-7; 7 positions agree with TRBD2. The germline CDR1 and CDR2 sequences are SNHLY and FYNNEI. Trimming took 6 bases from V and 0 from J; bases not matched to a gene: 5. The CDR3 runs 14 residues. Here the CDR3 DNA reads TGTGCCAGCAGGAACGGGGGGAACTCCTACGAGCAGTACTTC. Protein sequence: CASRNGGNSYEQYF.

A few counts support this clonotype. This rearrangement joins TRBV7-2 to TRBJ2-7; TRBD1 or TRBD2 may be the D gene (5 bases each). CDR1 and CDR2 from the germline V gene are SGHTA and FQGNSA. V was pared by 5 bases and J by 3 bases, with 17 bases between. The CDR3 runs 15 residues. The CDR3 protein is CASSPGGKGDYEQYF. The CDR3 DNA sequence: TGTGCCAGCAGCCCTGGAGGCAAAGGGGACTACGAGCAGTACTTC.

The CDR3: CASTGGGAIYRNTEAFF. The CDR3 coding sequence is TGTGCCAGCACGGGTGGGGGTGCGATCTATCGGAACACTGAAGCTTTCTTT. This chain uses TRBV9 with TRBJ1-1; a weak D match, TRBD1 (5 bases). CDR3 size: 17 residues. CDR1 and CDR2 from the germline V gene are SGDLS and YYNGEE. The V and J ends lost 6 bases and 1 base respectively, with 22 bases between them. Full variable domain (outside the CDR3, taken from reference TRBV9 and TRBJ1-1): DSGVTQTPKHLITATGQRVTLRCSPRSGDLSVYWYQQSLDQGLQFLIQYYNGEERAKGNILERFSAQQFPDLHSELNLSSLELGDSALYFCASTGGGAIYRNTEAFFGQGTRLTVV.

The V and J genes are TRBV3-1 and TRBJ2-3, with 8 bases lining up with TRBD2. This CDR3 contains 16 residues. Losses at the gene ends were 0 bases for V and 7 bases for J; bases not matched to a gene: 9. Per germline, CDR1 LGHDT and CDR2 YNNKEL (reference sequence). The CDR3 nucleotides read TGTGCCAGCAGCCAAGAAAGGGGACTAGGGGTGAATACGCAGTATTTT. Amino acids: CASSQERGLGVNTQYF.